This T cell receptor beta chain was recorded in a study of Ad26.COV2.S vaccination and SARS-CoV-2 variants. Study summary: Participants got Ad26.COV2.S intramuscularly, once or twice 56 days apart.

This table comes from immunoSEQ multiplex PCR, and its TCRdb copy is limited to in-frame clones, with some not included. The table lists about 400,000 clones, roughly 90% of them singletons. Treatment described: 15 to 20 received Ad26.COV2.S at low or high dose, single or two shots; about 5 received placebo; per-sample allocation not given. Sampling happened 63 days after the first vaccine or placebo injection. At a Boston site, the person donating was an adult of 18-55 years. To note about this clone: The antigen remains undetermined.

CDR3 length: 13 residues. After removal of 6 bases from V and 9 bases from J, the junction contained 11 bases not matched to a gene. Germline CDR1 reads GTSNPN; CDR2 reads SVGIG (reference sequence). Study conclusions and caveats: Placebo and vaccine recipients had non-spike TCR breadth that was similar.

This chain links TRBV30 with TRBJ2-1, with 7 bases fitting TRBD2. The source is a person between 18 and 65 years old who received the Ad26.COV2.S COVID-19 vaccine or a placebo. The sample here was peripheral blood, taken in a trial of Ad26.COV2.S vaccine versus placebo. Written as DNA, the CDR3 is TGTGCCTGTGGGGGGGACTATTTCGGTGAGCAGTTCTTC. Protein sequence: CACGGDYFGEQFF.